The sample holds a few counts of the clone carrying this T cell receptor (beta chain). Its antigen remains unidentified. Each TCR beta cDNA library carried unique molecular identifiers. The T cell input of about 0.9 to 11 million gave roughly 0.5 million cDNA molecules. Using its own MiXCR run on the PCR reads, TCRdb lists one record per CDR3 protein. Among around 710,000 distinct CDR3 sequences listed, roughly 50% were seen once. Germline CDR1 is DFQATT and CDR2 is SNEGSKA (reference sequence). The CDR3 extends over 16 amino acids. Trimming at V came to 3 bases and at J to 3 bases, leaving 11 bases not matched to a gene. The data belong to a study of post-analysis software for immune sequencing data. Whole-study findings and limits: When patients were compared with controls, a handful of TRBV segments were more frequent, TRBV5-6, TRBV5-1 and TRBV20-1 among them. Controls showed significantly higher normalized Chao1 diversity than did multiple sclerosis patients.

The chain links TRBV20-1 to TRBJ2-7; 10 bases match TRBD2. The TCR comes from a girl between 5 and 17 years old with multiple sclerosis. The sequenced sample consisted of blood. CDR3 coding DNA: TGCAGTGCTAGCCCACCCGGGACTAGCGTAAGCTACGAGCAGTACTTC. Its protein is CSASPPGTSVSYEQYF.